A selection of T cell receptor beta chains follows, all from one sample in a study of blood T cell repertoires in COVID-19. Assay: immunoSEQ multiplex PCR; the TCRdb copy retains only in-frame clones and omits some. The repertoire holds around 75,000 clones, with roughly 80% as singletons. The source material was peripheral blood. The origin of the receptors is a man aged 50 to 59 with COVID-19, enrolled during active disease. Both conserved end residues are part of each CDR3. D genes are given only for firm matches. Clone size, where shown, is once, few, many, or a class for clones that have expanded.

cdr3_aa	cdr3_nt	cdr3_length	d_call	clone_size	v_call	j_call
CSVGLPLQEKLFF	TGCAGCGTTGGGCTCCCCCTACAGGAAAAACTGTTTTTT	13	.	.	TRBV29-1	TRBJ1-4
CASSLLSPPYEQYF	TGTGCCAGTAGTCTCTTATCCCCCCCCTACGAGCAGTACTTC	14	.	.	TRBV19	TRBJ2-7
CASTDSHSNQPQHF	TGTGCCAGCACAGACAGTCATAGCAATCAGCCCCAGCATTTT	14	.	few	TRBV18	TRBJ1-5
CASSHGVKHTEQFF	TGTGCCAGCAGCCACGGGGTGAAGCACACTGAGCAGTTCTTC	14	.	.	TRBV6-2/TRBV6-3	TRBJ2-1
CASSLEAASYNEQFF	TGTGCCAGCAGCTTAGAAGCGGCCTCCTACAATGAGCAGTTCTTC	15	.	.	TRBV7-2	TRBJ2-1
CASSQEGTAQGYTF	TGTGCCAGCAGCCAAGAGGGGACAGCCCAGGGCTACACCTTC	14	TRBD1	.	TRBV3-1/TRBV3-2	TRBJ1-2
CASSLERDTDTQYF	TGCGCCAGCAGCTTAGAACGGGACACAGATACGCAGTATTTT	14	.	.	TRBV5-1	TRBJ2-3
CASSVDLPSGNTIYF	TGTGCCAGCAGCGTCGACTTACCCTCTGGAAACACCATATATTTT	15	.	.	TRBV9	TRBJ1-3
CASSTQGAWTEAFF	TGTGCCAGTAGTACACAGGGGGCGTGGACTGAAGCTTTCTTT	14	TRBD1	.	TRBV19	TRBJ1-1
CASSLVWEGGELFF	TGTGCCAGCAGCTTAGTCTGGGAGGGCGGGGAGCTGTTTTTT	14	TRBD2	.	TRBV7-2	TRBJ2-2
CASSVTSLEETQYF	TGTGCCAGCAGCGTGACTAGCTTGGAAGAGACCCAGTACTTC	14	TRBD2	few	TRBV5-4	TRBJ2-5
CASSAGQGYEQYF	TGTGCCAGTAGTGCCGGACAGGGGTACGAGCAGTACTTC	13	TRBD1	.	TRBV19	TRBJ2-7
CASSEVTGGNSPLHF	TGTGCCAGCAGTGAAGTAACAGGGGGGAATTCACCCCTCCACTTT	15	TRBD1	.	TRBV2	TRBJ1-6
CASRPGQDKPKFYEQYF	TGTGCCAGCAGGCCCGGACAGGATAAGCCGAAATTCTACGAGCAGTACTTC	17	TRBD1	.	TRBV11-2	TRBJ2-7
CASSQNKHFNSYEQYF	TGTGCCAGCAGCCAAAATAAGCATTTTAACTCCTACGAGCAGTACTTC	16	.	few	TRBV3-1/TRBV3-2	TRBJ2-7
CASSRLPRRTEEQPQHF	TGTGCCAGCAGCCGACTACCTAGGAGGACGGAAGAGCAGCCCCAGCATTTT	17	.	once	TRBV3-1/TRBV3-2	TRBJ1-5
CASSQVAGPTGNTIYF	TGTGCCAGCAGCCAAGTAGCAGGGCCGACAGGAAACACCATATATTTT	16	.	.	TRBV3-1/TRBV3-2	TRBJ1-3
CASSYASDRGLAGYTF	TGTGCCAGCAGTTACGCCTCGGACAGGGGGCTTGCTGGCTACACCTTC	16	TRBD1	.	TRBV6-2/TRBV6-3	TRBJ1-2
CASSPGIAWEKLFF	TGTGCCAGCAGCCCTGGGATAGCGTGGGAAAAACTGTTTTTT	14	.	.	TRBV7-2	TRBJ1-4
CASSFRRWETQYF	TGTGCCAGCAGCTTTAGGAGGTGGGAGACCCAGTACTTC	13	.	.	TRBV7-2	TRBJ2-5
CASMVPGQGALRAQPQHF	TGTGCCAGTATGGTGCCGGGACAGGGGGCTTTGAGAGCTCAGCCCCAGCATTTT	18	TRBD1	.	TRBV19	TRBJ1-5
CAWSPGTGYSGYTF	TGTGCCTGGAGTCCCGGGACAGGCTACTCTGGCTACACCTTC	14	TRBD1	once	TRBV30	TRBJ1-2